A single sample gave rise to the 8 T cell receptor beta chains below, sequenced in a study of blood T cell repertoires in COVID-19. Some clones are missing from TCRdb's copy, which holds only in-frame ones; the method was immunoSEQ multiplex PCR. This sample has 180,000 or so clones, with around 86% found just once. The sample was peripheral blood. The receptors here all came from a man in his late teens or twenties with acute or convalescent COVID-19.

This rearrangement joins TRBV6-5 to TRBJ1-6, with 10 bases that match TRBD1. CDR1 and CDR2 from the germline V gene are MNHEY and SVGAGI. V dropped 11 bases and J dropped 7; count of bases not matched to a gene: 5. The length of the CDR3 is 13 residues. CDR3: CAGTGQGNSPLHF. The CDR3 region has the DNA TGTGCCGGCACGGGACAGGGGAATTCACCCCTCCACTTT.

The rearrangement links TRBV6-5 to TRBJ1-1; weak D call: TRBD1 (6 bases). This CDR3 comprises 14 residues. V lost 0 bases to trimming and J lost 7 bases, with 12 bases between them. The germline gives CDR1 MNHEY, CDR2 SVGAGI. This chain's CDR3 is CASSYSIGGIEAFF. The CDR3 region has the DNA TGTGCCAGCAGTTACTCGATAGGGGGTATTGAAGCTTTCTTT.

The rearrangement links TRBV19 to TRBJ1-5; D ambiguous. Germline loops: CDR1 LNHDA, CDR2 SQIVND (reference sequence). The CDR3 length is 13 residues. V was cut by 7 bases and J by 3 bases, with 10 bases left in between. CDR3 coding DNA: TGTGCCAGTACCTCCTCGTTCAATCAGCCCCAGCATTTT. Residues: CASTSSFNQPQHF.

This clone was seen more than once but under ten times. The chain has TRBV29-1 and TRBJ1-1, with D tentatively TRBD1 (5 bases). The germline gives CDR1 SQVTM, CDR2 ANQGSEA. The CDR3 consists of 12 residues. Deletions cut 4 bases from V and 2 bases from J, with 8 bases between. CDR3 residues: CSVGQSNTEAFF. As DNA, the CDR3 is TGCAGCGTTGGACAGTCTAACACTGAAGCTTTCTTT.

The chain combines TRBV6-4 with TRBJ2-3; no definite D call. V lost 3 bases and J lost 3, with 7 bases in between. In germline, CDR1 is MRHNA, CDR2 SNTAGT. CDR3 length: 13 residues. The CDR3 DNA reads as TGTGCCAGCAGTGAGCAGGAAACAGATACGCAGTATTTT. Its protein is CASSEQETDTQYF.

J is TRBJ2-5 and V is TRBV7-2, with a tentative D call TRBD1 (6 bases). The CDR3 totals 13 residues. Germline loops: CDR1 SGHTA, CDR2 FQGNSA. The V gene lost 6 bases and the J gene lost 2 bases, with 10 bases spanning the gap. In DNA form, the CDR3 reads TGTGCCAGCAGGCCGACAGGTCAAGAGACCCAGTACTTC. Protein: CASRPTGQETQYF.

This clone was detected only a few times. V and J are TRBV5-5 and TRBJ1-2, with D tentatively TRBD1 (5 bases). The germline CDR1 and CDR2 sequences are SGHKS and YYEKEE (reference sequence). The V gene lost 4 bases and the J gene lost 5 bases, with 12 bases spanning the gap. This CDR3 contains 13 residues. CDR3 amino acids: CASSQDRNYGYTF. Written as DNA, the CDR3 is TGTGCCAGCAGCCAAGACAGAAATTATGGCTACACCTTC.

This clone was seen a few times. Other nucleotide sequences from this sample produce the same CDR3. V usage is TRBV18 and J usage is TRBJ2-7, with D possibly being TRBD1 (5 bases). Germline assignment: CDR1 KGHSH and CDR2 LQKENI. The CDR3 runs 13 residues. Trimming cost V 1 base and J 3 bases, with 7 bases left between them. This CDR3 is CASSPRQGYEQYV. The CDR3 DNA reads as TGTGCCAGCTCACCACGGCAGGGCTACGAGCAGTACGTC.